This T cell receptor (beta chain) was identified in a study of glioma-infiltrating T cells. Study-level points and caveats: Non-neoplastic patients had below-expected tissue-blood divergence, while all gliomas exceeded expectation. Only very few CDR3 sequences appeared in both tissue and blood.

A note on this clonotype: The antigen is unknown. This sequence may be a read error, since a much larger clone differs from it by one base.

The iRepertoire nested amplicon-rescue multiplex PCR amplified TCR alpha and beta CDR3s from RNA. Input was roughly 100-450 ng of tissue mRNA or PBMC total RNA. TCRdb called the multiplex PCR reads again in MiXCR, with one record for every CDR3 protein. The data hold about 3,900 distinct CDR3 sequences, with 30% to 35% observed a single time. Germline V CDR1 and CDR2: MGHRA, YSYEKL. CDR3 length: 14 residues. V was clipped by 0 bases and J by 2 bases, with 4 bases between them. Sequenced input: glioma tissue, nonneoplastic brain tissue, or PBMCs (not recorded which). This sequence joins TRBV4-1 and TRBJ2-2, with D unclear. The clonotype originates from a human donor with low-grade glioma or glioblastoma, undergoing nonglioma brain surgery, or in good health (not recorded which). The CDR3 DNA follows: TGCGCCAGCAGCCAAGATCTCAACACCGGGGAGCTGTTTTTT. Amino acid sequence: CASSQDLNTGELFF.